This T cell receptor (beta chain) was observed in a study of T cells in localized non-small cell lung cancer. This clone has just a few counts. Produced via immunoSEQ multiplex PCR; TCRdb's table is partial and in-frame only. The sample lists roughly 1,600 clones; around 29% were seen once. The V end was cut by 2 bases, the J end by 8 bases, with 9 bases between. The CDR3 runs to 12 residues. The germline V gene has CDR1 MNHGY and CDR2 SAAAGT. The sequence derives from a female donor older than 55 with stage II lung adenocarcinoma. This material consisted of lung tumor tissue, taken before any cancer treatment. The chain employs TRBV6-8 and TRBJ1-2; TRBD1 is a possible D gene (5 bases). CDR3 DNA sequence: TGTGCCAGCAGTTACGGGGGTGAGGGCTACACCTTC. It encodes CASSYGGEGYTF.